This T cell receptor (beta chain) emerged from a study of blood T cell repertoires in COVID-19. The CDR3 contains 14 residues. Germline values: CDR1 SGHRS, CDR2 YFSETQ. Trimming took 4 bases from V and 6 from J; bases not matched to a gene: 4. Sequencing used immunoSEQ multiplex PCR; TCRdb keeps in-frame clones, though not all of them. The table has some 500,000 clones, over 75% seen once. Across 24 US areas, participants ranged in age from roughly 18 to 89 years. Before being deemed recovered, Cohort 3 donors had two negative PCRs, clearance, or symptom resolution. Sequences were obtained from PBMCs or T cells enriched from blood (not recorded which). This chain links TRBV5-1 with TRBJ1-3; 10 nucleotides line up with TRBD1. This clonotype originated in a woman in her 40s who had recovered from COVID-19. CDR3 DNA sequence: TGCGCCAGCAGCGTGACAGGGGGCGAAAACACCATATATTTT. Translation gives CASSVTGGENTIYF.